These 24 T cell receptor beta chains came from one sample sequenced in a study of T cells in Graves' hyperthyroidism and ophthalmopathy. RNA transcripts gave rise to amplified TCR beta CDR3 regions. First-round RT-PCR targeting the TCR CDR3 was performed with the HTBI primer set. TCRdb ran MiXCR on the multiplex PCR reads and lists one entry per CDR3 protein. The table has about 340,000 distinct CDR3 sequences, roughly 18% seen once; the top ten hold about half. Input material: blood. The receptor source for this set is a woman between 45 and 65 years old with Graves' hyperthyroidism.

The rearrangement joins TRBV19 to TRBJ1-5; D ambiguous. The CDR3 is 15 residues long. Trimming left V 4 bases short and J 1 base short, with 11 bases between. Germline lookup yields CDR1 LNHDA and CDR2 SQIVND (reference sequence). The CDR3 loop reads CASSTWGGSNQPQHF. CDR3 in DNA: TGTGCCAGTAGTACATGGGGAGGGAGCAATCAGCCCCAGCATTTT.

The V and J genes are TRBV5-5 and TRBJ1-6; maybe TRBD1 (6 bases). Trimming took 2 bases from V and 9 from J, leaving 24 bases between them. Germline V gene sequence: CDR1 SGHKS, CDR2 YYEKEE (reference sequence). This CDR3 spans 18 amino acids. The CDR3 spells CASSLDPWTEEEFSPLHF. CDR3 coding DNA: TGTGCCAGCAGCTTAGACCCCTGGACAGAGGAGGAGTTTTCACCCCTCCACTTT.

This clonotype has more than one count but fewer than ten. The rearrangement links TRBV10-2 to TRBJ1-6; 10 bases fit TRBD1. The ends lost 1 base at V and 10 bases at J; junction bases unmatched: 7. Germline CDR1 and CDR2: WSHSY and SAAADI. This CDR3 is built from 16 residues. This chain's CDR3 is CASSEFSGTGASPLHF. The CDR3, as DNA: TGCGCCAGCAGTGAGTTTAGCGGGACAGGGGCCTCACCCCTCCACTTT.

This clonotype turned up a few times. The V and J genes are TRBV4-1 and TRBJ2-3; D gene uncertain. V lost 6 bases and J lost 0, with 25 bases in between. The CDR3 is 19 residues long. CDR1 is MGHRA and CDR2 is YSYEKL in the germline V gene. Here the CDR3 reads CASSFPGFRGRPSTDTQYF. The CDR3 DNA follows: TGCGCCAGCAGTTTCCCCGGGTTTCGCGGAAGACCTAGCACAGATACGCAGTATTTT.

This clonotype was observed a few times. A read error may explain this, as a much larger clone is one base away. The CDR3 does not close with the conserved phenylalanine or tryptophan, likely indicating a read error. This chain joins TRBV20-1 and TRBJ1-2; tentative D call: TRBD1 (6 bases). The CDR3 length is 12 residues. CDR1 DFQATT and CDR2 SNEGSKA come from the germline V gene (reference sequence). The CDR3 DNA reads TGCAGCCGGGACACGACTAACTATGGCTACACCCTC. Translated, it gives CSRDTTNYGYTL.

This clonotype was counted a few times. The J gene is TRBJ1-6, the V gene TRBV19; D might be TRBD1 (5 bases). This CDR3 region has 13 residues. V was shortened by 4 bases and J by 12 bases, with 13 bases between the two germline ends. CDR1 is LNHDA, CDR2 SQIVND, per germline (reference sequence). The CDR3 is CASSTQGFRPLHF. CDR3 DNA: TGTGCCAGTAGTACGCAGGGTTTTAGACCCCTCCACTTT.

This clonotype was recorded a few times. The J gene is TRBJ2-2, the V gene TRBV29-1; 13 nucleotides align to TRBD2. CDR1 and CDR2 from the germline V gene are SQVTM and ANQGSEA. With 6 bases clipped from V and 6 bases from J, the junction kept 10 bases outside the gene matches. The CDR3 is 16 residues long. This CDR3 reads CSVRGLAGQRAGELFF. In DNA form, the CDR3 reads TGCAGCGTCCGGGGACTAGCGGGACAGAGGGCCGGGGAGCTGTTTTTT.

The V call is TRBV30, the J call TRBJ2-3; TRBD2 agrees at 9 bases. The CDR3 is 13 residues long. The germline V gene has CDR1 GTSNPN and CDR2 SVGIG (reference sequence). The trim removed 5 bases at V and 7 bases at J, leaving 7 bases unmatched. The CDR3 DNA is TGTGCCTGGGTAGCGGGAGCGGGGAATACGCAGTATTTT. Translating gives CAWVAGAGNTQYF. The whole variable domain, filled in from reference TRBV30 and TRBJ2-3, reads SQTIHQWPATLVQPVGSPLSLECTVEGTSNPNLYWYRQAAGRGLQLLFYSVGIGQISSEVPQNLSASRPQDRQFILSSKKLLLSDSGFYLCAWVAGAGNTQYFGPGTRLTVL.

This clonotype has more than one count but fewer than ten. The rearrangement joins TRBV20-1 to TRBJ2-3; 7 bases align to TRBD2. The V gene's germline CDR1 is DFQATT and CDR2 SNEGSKA (reference sequence). The CDR3 consists of 14 residues. Trimming cost V 7 bases and J 2 bases; bases outside gene matches: 9. CDR3 region: CSVGDYTFTDTQYF. Written as DNA, the CDR3 is TGCAGTGTGGGGGACTATACTTTCACAGATACGCAGTATTTT.

This clonotype showed up many times. V is TRBV28 and J is TRBJ2-5; unclear D gene. V shed 2 bases and J shed 0 bases, with 4 bases lying between them. Germline assignment: CDR1 MDHEN and CDR2 SYDVKM. The CDR3 is made up of 13 amino acids. Written as DNA, the CDR3 is TGTGCCAGCAGTTTAACATACCAAGAGACCCAGTACTTC. Translated: CASSLTYQETQYF.

The rearrangement uses TRBV18 and TRBJ1-5; no clear D gene. V was pared by 3 bases and J by 4 bases, with 4 bases between. CDR1 KGHSH and CDR2 LQKENI come from the germline V gene. CDR3 length: 12 amino acids. CDR3 loop: CASSPQNQPQHF. The CDR3, as DNA: TGTGCCAGCTCACCCCAAAATCAGCCCCAGCATTTT.

The table lists this clonotype with many counts. V gene TRBV20-1 combines with J gene TRBJ1-6; TRBD1 might be the D (5 bases). Per the germline V gene, CDR1 is DFQATT and CDR2 is SNEGSKA (reference sequence). The V end lost 5 bases, the J end lost 7 bases, and 12 bases lay between the germline ends. The length of the CDR3 is 13 residues. The CDR3 DNA reads TGCAGTGCTCCGACGGGGGTCAATTCACCCCTCCACTTT. Its translation is CSAPTGVNSPLHF.

This chain uses TRBV12-3 or TRBV12-4 with TRBJ1-5, with D unresolved. The CDR3 has 14 amino acids. Trimming removed 3 bases from V and 2 bases from J, with 8 bases in between. The CDR3 sequence: CASSFSGGNQPQHF. As DNA, the CDR3 is TGTGCCAGCAGTTTTTCGGGAGGCAATCAGCCCCAGCATTTT.

This clonotype was counted many times. V and J are TRBV13 and TRBJ2-4; 9 bases fit TRBD1. Germline loops: CDR1 PRHDT, CDR2 FYEKMQ (reference sequence). Trimming at V came to 4 bases and at J to 6 bases, leaving 7 bases not matched to a gene. The CDR3 is 15 amino acids. DNA for the CDR3: TGTGCCAGCAGCTCCGGACAGGGGAATGCAAACATTCAGTACTTC. It is translated as CASSSGQGNANIQYF.

This clonotype was observed a handful of times. This chain links TRBV6-9 with TRBJ2-5, with a weak D call TRBD2 (5 bases). Trimming left V 4 bases short and J 0 bases short, with 9 bases between. Germline assignment: CDR1 MNHGY and CDR2 SVAAGI. CDR3 length: 14 residues. The CDR3 is CASSSRTHQETQYF. CDR3 nucleotide sequence: TGTGCCAGCAGTTCCCGGACTCACCAAGAGACCCAGTACTTC.

This clonotype was seen at least ten times. V gene TRBV30 combines with J gene TRBJ1-3; the D is unclear. The length of the CDR3 is 14 residues. V was shortened by 2 bases and J by 1 base, with 9 bases between the two germline ends. CDR1 is GTSNPN, CDR2 SVGIG, per germline (reference sequence). The CDR3 reads CAWSSQPSGNTIYF. CDR3 DNA sequence: TGTGCCTGGAGTTCCCAACCGTCTGGAAACACCATATATTTT.

This clonotype has a handful of counts. The V call is TRBV19, the J call TRBJ1-5; 7 nucleotides align to TRBD1. CDR3 length: 15 amino acids. Germline V lookup: CDR1 LNHDA, CDR2 SQIVND (reference sequence). V was clipped by 4 bases and J by 3 bases; unmatched bases: 6. CDR3: CASSKEGQLNQPQHF. In DNA form, the CDR3 reads TGTGCCAGTAGTAAGGAGGGACAGCTCAATCAGCCCCAGCATTTT. The variable domain in full, with the rest retrieved from reference TRBV19 and TRBJ1-5, is DGGITQSPKYLFRKEGQNVTLSCEQNLNHDAMYWYRQDPGQGLRLIYYSQIVNDFQKGDIAEGYSVSREKKESFPLTVTSAQKNPTAFYLCASSKEGQLNQPQHFGDGTRLSIL.

This clonotype came up a few times. This sequence joins TRBV5-6 and TRBJ2-1, with D unclear. This CDR3 is 15 amino acids long. V shed 3 bases and J shed 0 bases, with 10 bases lying between them. Germline V gene sequence: CDR1 SGHDT, CDR2 YYEEEE. The CDR3 region is CASSSGASSYNEQFF. The CDR3 nucleotides read TGTGCCAGCAGCTCCGGCGCCAGCTCCTACAATGAGCAGTTCTTC. The full variable domain, in which reference TRBV5-6 and TRBJ2-1 provide the parts outside the CDR3, is DAGVTQSPTHLIKTRGQQVTLRCSPKSGHDTVSWYQQALGQGPQFIFQYYEEEERQRGNFPDRFSGHQFPNYSSELNVNALLLGDSALYLCASSSGASSYNEQFFGPGTRLTVL.

In its sample, this clonotype was seen once. The genes are TRBV19 and TRBJ2-1; 11 bases fit TRBD1. V gave up 4 bases and J gave up 8 bases; unmatched junction bases: 4. Germline CDR1 LNHDA, CDR2 SQIVND (reference sequence). The CDR3 has 14 residues. CDR3 DNA: TGTGCCAGTAGTAGGACAGGGGGCGACGATGAGCAGTTCTTC. Its translation is CASSRTGGDDEQFF.

The sample holds many counts of this clonotype. J is TRBJ1-1 and V is TRBV6-5; TRBD1 matches at 7 bases. The germline V gene encodes CDR1 MNHEY and CDR2 SVGAGI. The CDR3 totals 14 residues. V lost 2 bases, J lost 4 bases, and 4 bases stayed unmatched. CDR3 loop: CASSYQGQRTEAFF. CDR3 DNA: TGTGCCAGCAGTTACCAGGGACAGCGCACTGAAGCTTTCTTT.

J is TRBJ2-1 and V is TRBV18; 12 nucleotides line up with TRBD1. V shed 2 bases, J shed 8 bases, and the junction held 4 bases outside the gene matches. This CDR3 region has 15 residues. Looked up from germline, CDR1 is KGHSH and CDR2 is LQKENI. CDR3 amino acids: CASSPGTGGLDEQFF. CDR3 DNA sequence: TGTGCCAGCTCACCAGGGACAGGGGGCTTGGATGAGCAGTTCTTC.

This clonotype was seen repeatedly, ten times or more. The CDR3 is CASSLRTGSAGELFF. For the CDR3, the DNA is TGTGCCAGCAGCTTAAGGACAGGGTCGGCCGGGGAGCTGTTTTTT. This sequence joins TRBV7-3 and TRBJ2-2; 8 bases agree with TRBD1. The CDR3 length is 15 residues. CDR1 is SGHTA and CDR2 is FQGTGA in the germline V gene. Trimming cost V 1 base and J 6 bases; bases outside gene matches: 4.

The chain joins TRBV20-1 to TRBJ1-5; D ambiguous. V was cut by 4 bases and J by 6 bases, with 10 bases left in between. The CDR3 is 12 amino acids. Germline CDR1 DFQATT, CDR2 SNEGSKA (reference sequence). The CDR3 region has the DNA TGCAGTGCTACCGCGGGGAGTCAGCCCCAGCATTTT. Protein: CSATAGSQPQHF.

The chain joins TRBV2 to TRBJ2-1, with TRBD2 identical over 8 bases. CDR3 length: 16 amino acids. Germline lookup yields CDR1 SNHLY and CDR2 FYNNEI. J lost 0 bases, V lost 3 bases, and 4 bases had no gene match. The CDR3, as DNA: TGTGCCAGCAGTGATGATAGCGGGGCCTCCTACAATGAGCAGTTCTTC. The encoded protein is CASSDDSGASYNEQFF.